The following is a T cell receptor beta chain sequence with its context. What it recognizes is unknown. This entry comes from a study of siplizumab effects on memory and regulatory T cells. Study outcomes and limitations: The study did not confirm that proliferating Tregs from siplizumab cultures were suppressive.

Sequenced by immunoSEQ multiplex PCR; TCRdb stores in-frame clones only, minus some. The table lists 100,000 or so clones, around 93% of them singletons. The receptor's source is a human donor in good health. Sequencing used non-Treg CD4+ T cells sorted from blood.

The CDR3 loop reads CASSVGHMNTEAFF. In DNA form, the CDR3 reads TGTGCCAGCAGCGTAGGACACATGAACACTGAAGCTTTCTTT. V and J are TRBV9 and TRBJ1-1, with unresolved D. The CDR3 totals 14 residues. Trimming pared 0 bases from V and 0 bases from J, leaving 6 bases between. Germline V lookup: CDR1 SGDLS, CDR2 YYNGEE.